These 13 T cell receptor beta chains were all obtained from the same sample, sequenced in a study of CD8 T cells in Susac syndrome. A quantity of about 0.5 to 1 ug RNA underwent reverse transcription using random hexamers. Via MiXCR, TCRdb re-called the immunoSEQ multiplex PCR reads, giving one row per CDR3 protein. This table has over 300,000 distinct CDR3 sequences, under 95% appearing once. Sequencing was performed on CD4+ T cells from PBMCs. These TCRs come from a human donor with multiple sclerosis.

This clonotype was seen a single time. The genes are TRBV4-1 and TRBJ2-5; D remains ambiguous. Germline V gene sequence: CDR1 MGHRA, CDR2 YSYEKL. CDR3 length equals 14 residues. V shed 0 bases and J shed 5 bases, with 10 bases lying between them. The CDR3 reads CASSQDNSWETQYF. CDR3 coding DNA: TGCGCCAGCAGCCAAGATAACAGTTGGGAGACCCAGTACTTC.

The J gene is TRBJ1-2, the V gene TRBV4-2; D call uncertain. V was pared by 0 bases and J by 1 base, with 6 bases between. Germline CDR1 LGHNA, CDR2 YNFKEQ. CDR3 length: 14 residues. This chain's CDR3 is CASSQEWDNYGYTF. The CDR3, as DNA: TGTGCCAGCAGCCAAGAATGGGATAACTATGGCTACACCTTC.

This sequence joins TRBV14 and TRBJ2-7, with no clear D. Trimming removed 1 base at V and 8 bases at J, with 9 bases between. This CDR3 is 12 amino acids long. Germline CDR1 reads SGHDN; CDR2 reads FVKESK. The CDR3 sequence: CASSQVFGQQYF. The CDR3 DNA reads TGTGCCAGCAGCCAAGTTTTTGGGCAGCAGTACTTC.

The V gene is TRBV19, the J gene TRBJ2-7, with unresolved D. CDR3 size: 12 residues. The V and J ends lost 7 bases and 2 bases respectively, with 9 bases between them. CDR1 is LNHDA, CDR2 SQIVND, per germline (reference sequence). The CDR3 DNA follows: TGTGCCAGTACGGACCCCCCCTACGAGCAGTACTTC. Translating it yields CASTDPPYEQYF.

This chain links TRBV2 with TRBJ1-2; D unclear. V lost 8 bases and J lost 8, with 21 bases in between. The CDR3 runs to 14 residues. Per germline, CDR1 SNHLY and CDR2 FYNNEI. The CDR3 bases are TGTGCCAGCTTTTCGGCCAGGCTGGTCAAGGGCTACACCTTC. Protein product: CASFSARLVKGYTF.

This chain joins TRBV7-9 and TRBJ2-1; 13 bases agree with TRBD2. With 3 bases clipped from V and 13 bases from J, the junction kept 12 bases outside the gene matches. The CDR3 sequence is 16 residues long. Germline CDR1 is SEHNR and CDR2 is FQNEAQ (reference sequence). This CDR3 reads CASSLGGGLAGLYQFF. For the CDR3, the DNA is TGTGCCAGCAGCTTGGGCGGGGGACTAGCGGGACTTTATCAGTTCTTC.

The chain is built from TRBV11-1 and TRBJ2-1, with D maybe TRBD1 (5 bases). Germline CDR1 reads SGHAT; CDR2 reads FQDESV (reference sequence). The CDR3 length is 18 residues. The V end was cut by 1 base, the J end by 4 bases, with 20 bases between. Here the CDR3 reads CASSLDSQGLRGYNEQFF. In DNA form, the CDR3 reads TGTGCCAGCAGCTTAGATTCTCAAGGTCTTAGGGGATACAATGAGCAGTTCTTC.

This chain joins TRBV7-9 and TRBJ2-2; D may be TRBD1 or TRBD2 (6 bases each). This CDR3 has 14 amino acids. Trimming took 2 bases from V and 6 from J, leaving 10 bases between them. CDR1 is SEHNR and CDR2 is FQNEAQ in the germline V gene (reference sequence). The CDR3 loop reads CASSLWGAPGELFF. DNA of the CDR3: TGTGCCAGCAGCTTATGGGGGGCCCCCGGGGAGCTGTTTTTT.

CDR3 sequence reads: CASSFLPRTSGGNEQFF. The CDR3 bases are TGTGCCAGCAGCTTCCTTCCAAGGACTAGCGGGGGCAATGAGCAGTTCTTC. The V call is TRBV7-6, the J call TRBJ2-1; 13 bases are a match to TRBD2. The CDR3 is made up of 17 amino acids. V gave up 3 bases and J gave up 6 bases; unmatched junction bases: 8. Germline loops: CDR1 SGHVS, CDR2 FNYEAQ.

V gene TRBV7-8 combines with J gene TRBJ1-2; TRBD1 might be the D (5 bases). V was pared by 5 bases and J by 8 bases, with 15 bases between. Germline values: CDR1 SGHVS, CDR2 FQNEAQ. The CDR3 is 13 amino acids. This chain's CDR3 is CASSGGHLGGYTF. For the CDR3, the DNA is TGTGCCAGCAGCGGGGGTCACTTGGGCGGCTACACCTTC.

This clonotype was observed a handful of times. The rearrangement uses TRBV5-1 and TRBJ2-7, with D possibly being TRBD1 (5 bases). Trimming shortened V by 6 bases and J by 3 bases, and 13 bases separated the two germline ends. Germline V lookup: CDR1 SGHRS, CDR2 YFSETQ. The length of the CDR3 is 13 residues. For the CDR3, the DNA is TGCGCCAGCAAACCAGACAGTGTCTACGAGCAGTACTTC. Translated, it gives CASKPDSVYEQYF. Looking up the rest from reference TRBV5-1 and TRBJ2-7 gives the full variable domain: KAGVTQTPRYLIKTRGQQVTLSCSPISGHRSVSWYQQTPGQGLQFLFEYFSETQRNKGNFPGRFSGRQFSNSRSEMNVSTLELGDSALYLCASKPDSVYEQYFGPGTRLTVT.

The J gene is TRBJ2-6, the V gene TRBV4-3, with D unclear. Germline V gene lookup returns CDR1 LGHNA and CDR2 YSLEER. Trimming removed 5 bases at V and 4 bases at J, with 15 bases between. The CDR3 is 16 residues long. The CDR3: CASSSQLLGGANVLTF. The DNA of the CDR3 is TGCGCCAGCAGCTCCCAACTGCTGGGAGGGGCCAACGTCCTGACTTTC.

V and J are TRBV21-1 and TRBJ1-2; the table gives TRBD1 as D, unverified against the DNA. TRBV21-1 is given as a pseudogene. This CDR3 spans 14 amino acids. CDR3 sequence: CASSNLQGARGYTF. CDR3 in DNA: TGTGCCAGCAGCAACTTACAGGGGGCGCGAGGCTACACCTTC.